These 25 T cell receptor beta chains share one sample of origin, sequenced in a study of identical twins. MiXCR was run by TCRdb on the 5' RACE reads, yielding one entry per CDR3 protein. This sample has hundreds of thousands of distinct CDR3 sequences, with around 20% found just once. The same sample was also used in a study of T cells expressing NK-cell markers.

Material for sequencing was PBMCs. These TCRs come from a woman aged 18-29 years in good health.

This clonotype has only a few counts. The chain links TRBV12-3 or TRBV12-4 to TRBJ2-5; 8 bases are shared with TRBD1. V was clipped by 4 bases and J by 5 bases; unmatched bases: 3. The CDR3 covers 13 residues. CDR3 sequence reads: CASSWTGIETQYF. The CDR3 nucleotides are TGTGCCAGCAGTTGGACAGGGATTGAGACCCAGTACTTC.

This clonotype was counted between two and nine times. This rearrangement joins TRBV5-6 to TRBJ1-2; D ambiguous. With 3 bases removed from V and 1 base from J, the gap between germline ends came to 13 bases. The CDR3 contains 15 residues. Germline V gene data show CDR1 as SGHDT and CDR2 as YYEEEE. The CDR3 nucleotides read TGTGCCAGCAGCTCTCCTTCGGACGGTAACTATGGCTACACCTTC. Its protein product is CASSSPSDGNYGYTF.

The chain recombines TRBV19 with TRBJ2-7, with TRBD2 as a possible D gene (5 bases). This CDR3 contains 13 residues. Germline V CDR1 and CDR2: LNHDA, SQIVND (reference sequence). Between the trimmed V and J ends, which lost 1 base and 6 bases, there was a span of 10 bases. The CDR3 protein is CASSIGAGGEQYF. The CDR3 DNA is TGTGCCAGTAGTATAGGGGCCGGAGGCGAGCAGTACTTC.

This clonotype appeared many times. The CDR3 protein is CASSQEYLKNNEQFF. CDR3 DNA: TGTGCCAGCAGCCAAGAATACCTAAAAAACAATGAGCAGTTCTTC. V and J are TRBV14 and TRBJ2-1; D call uncertain. Deletions cut 0 bases from V and 5 bases from J, with 11 bases between. The CDR3 spans 15 residues. CDR1 and CDR2 from the germline V gene are SGHDN and FVKESK.

CDR3 sequence: CSATMAGLNTEAFF. The CDR3 DNA is TGCAGTGCTACCATGGCGGGTCTCAACACTGAAGCTTTCTTT. The chain uses TRBV20-1 and TRBJ1-1; D is undetermined. The CDR3 has 14 residues. CDR1 DFQATT and CDR2 SNEGSKA come from the germline V gene (reference sequence). The V end was cut by 4 bases, the J end by 2 bases, with 14 bases between.

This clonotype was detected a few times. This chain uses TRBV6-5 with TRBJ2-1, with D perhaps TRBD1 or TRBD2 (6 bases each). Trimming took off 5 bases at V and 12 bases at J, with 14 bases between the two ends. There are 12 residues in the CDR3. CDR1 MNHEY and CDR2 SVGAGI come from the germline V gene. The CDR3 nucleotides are TGTGCCAGCAGTCAGGGGAGGATGGGGCAGTTCTTC. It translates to CASSQGRMGQFF.

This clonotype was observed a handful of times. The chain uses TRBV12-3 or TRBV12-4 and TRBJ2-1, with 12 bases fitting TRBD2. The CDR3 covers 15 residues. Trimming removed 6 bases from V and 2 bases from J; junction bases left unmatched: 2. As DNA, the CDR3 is TGTGCCAGCAGCACTAGCGGGAGGCCCTACAATGAGCAGTTCTTC. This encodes CASSTSGRPYNEQFF.

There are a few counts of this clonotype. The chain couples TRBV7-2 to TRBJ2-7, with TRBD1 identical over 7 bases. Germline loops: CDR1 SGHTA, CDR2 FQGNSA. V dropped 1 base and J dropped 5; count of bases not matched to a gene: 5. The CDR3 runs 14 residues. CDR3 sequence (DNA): TGTGCCAGCAGCTTAGGACAGGGTAACCACGAGCAGTACTTC. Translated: CASSLGQGNHEQYF.

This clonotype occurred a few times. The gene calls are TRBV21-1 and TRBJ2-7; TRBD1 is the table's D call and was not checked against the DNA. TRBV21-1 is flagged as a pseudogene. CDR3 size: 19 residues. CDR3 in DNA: TGTGCCAGCAGCAAAATAGCGGCCGGGACGGGAGGTAGCTCCTACGAGCAGTACTTC. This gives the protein CASSKIAAGTGGSSYEQYF.

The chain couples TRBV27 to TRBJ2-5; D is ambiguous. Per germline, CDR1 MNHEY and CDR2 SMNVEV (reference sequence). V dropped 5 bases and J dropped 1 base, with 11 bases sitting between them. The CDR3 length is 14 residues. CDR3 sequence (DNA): TGTGCCAGCAGTCCGCGAAGGACCCAAGAGACCCAGTACTTC. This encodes CASSPRRTQETQYF.

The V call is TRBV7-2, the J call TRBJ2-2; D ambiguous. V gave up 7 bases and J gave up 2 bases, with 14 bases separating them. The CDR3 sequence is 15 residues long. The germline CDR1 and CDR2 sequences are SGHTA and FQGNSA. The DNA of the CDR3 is TGTGCCAGCACCCCCATCTCAGTAAACACCGGGGAGCTGTTTTTT. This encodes CASTPISVNTGELFF.

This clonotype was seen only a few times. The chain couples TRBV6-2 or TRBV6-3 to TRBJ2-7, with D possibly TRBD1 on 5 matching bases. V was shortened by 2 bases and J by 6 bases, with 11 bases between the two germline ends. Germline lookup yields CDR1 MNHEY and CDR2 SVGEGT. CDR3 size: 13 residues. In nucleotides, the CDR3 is TGTGCCAGCAGTTACACAGGAAGGGGCGAGCAGTACTTC. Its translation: CASSYTGRGEQYF.

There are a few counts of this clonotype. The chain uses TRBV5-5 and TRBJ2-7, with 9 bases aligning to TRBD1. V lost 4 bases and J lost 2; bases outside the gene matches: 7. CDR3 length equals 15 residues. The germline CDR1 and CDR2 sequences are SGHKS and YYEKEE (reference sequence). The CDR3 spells CASSQGTGNTYEQYF. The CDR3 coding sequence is TGTGCCAGCAGCCAGGGGACAGGGAATACCTACGAGCAGTACTTC.

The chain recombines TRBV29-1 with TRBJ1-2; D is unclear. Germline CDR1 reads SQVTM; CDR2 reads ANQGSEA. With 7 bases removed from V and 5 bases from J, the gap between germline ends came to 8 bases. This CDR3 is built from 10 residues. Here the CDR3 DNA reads TGCAGCGGTCTGGGTTATGGCTACACCTTC. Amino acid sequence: CSGLGYGYTF.

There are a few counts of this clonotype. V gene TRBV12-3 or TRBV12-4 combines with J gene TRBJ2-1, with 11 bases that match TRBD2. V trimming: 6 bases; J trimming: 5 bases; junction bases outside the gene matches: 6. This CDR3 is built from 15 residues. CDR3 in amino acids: CASRLLAGGHNEQFF. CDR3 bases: TGTGCCAGCAGACTTTTAGCGGGGGGGCACAATGAGCAGTTCTTC.

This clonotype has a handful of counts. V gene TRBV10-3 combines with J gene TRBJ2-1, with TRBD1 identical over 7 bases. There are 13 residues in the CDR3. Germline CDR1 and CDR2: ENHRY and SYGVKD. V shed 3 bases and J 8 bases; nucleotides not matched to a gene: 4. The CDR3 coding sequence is TGTGCCATCAGTGATACAGGGGTCGATGAGCAGTTCTTC. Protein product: CAISDTGVDEQFF.

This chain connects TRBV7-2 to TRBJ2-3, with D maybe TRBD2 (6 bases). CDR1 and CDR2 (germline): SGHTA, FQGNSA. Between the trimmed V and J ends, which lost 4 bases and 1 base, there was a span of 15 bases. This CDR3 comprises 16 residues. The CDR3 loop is CASSSRIGGGTDTQYF. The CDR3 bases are TGTGCCAGCAGCTCGCGGATCGGAGGGGGCACAGATACGCAGTATTTT. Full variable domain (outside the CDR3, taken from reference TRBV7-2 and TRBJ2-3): GAGVSQSPSNKVTEKGKDVELRCDPISGHTALYWYRQSLGQGLEFLIYFQGNSAPDKSGLPSDRFSAERTGGSVSTLTIQRTQQEDSAVYLCASSSRIGGGTDTQYFGPGTRLTVL.

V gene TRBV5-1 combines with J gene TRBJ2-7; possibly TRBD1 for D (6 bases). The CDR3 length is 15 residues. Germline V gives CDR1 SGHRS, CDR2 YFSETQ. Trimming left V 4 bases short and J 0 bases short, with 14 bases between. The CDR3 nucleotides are TGCGCCAGCAGCAGTATGACAGGATCCTCCTACGAGCAGTACTTC. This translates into CASSSMTGSSYEQYF.

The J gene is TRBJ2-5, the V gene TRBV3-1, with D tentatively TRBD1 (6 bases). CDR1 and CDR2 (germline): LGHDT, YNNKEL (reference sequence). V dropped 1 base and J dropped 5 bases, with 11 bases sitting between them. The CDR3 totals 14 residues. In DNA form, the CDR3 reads TGTGCCAGCAGCCAAGTAGGGGGAATGGAGACCCAGTACTTC. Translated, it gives CASSQVGGMETQYF.

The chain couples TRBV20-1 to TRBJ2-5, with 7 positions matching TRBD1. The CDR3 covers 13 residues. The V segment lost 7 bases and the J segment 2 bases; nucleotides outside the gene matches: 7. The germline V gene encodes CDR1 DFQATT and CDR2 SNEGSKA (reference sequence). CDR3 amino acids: CSGTGTAQETQYF. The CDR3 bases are TGCAGTGGTACCGGGACAGCACAAGAGACCCAGTACTTC.

The CDR3 protein is CASSFHLVYEQYF. CDR3 DNA: TGTGCCAGCAGTTTTCATCTGGTCTACGAGCAGTACTTC. This chain connects TRBV12-3 or TRBV12-4 to TRBJ2-7; D is unresolved. The CDR3 is 13 amino acids. The germline V and J ends were trimmed by 3 bases and 3 bases, with 9 bases remaining between them.

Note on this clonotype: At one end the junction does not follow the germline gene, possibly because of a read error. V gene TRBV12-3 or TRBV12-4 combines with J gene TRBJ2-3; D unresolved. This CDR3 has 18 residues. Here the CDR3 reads CTSSLPPFIALSTDTQYF. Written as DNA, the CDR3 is TGTACCAGCAGTCTACCCCCCTTTATTGCCCTAAGCACAGATACGCAGTATTTT.

The chain's CDR3 is CASSPVISGSSYEQYF. CDR3 nucleotides: TGTGCCAGCAGCCCGGTCATTAGCGGGAGTTCCTACGAGCAGTACTTC. V and J are TRBV7-9 and TRBJ2-7; 9 bases map to TRBD2. CDR1 and CDR2 from the germline V gene are SEHNR and FQNEAQ (reference sequence). The length of the CDR3 is 16 residues. Germline trimming cut 5 bases from V and 1 base from J; bases unmatched to any gene: 9. Using reference TRBV7-9 and TRBJ2-7 for the parts outside the CDR3, the full variable domain is DTGVSQNPRHKITKRGQNVTFRCDPISEHNRLYWYRQTLGQGPEFLTYFQNEAQLEKSRLLSDRFSAERPKGSFSTLEIQRTEQGDSAMYLCASSPVISGSSYEQYFGPGTRLTVT.

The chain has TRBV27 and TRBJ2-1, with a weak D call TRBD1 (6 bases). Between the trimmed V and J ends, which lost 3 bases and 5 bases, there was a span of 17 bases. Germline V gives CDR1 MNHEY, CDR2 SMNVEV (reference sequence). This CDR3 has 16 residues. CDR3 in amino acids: CASSFSPWGLDNEQFF. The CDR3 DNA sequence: TGTGCCAGCAGTTTTAGTCCGTGGGGGCTGGACAATGAGCAGTTCTTC.

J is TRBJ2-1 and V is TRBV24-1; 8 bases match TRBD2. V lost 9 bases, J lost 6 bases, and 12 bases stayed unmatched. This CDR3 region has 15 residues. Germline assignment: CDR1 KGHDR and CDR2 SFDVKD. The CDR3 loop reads CATAASGPRGNEQFF. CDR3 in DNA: TGTGCCACCGCTGCTAGCGGGCCGAGGGGCAATGAGCAGTTCTTC.